This entry lists 13 T cell receptor beta chains sequenced from one sample in a study of OX40 agonist ivuxolimab in advanced cancers. The data were produced by immunoSEQ multiplex PCR, yet TCRdb's version contains in-frame clones alone and is incomplete. This table holds 80,000 to 100,000 clones, roughly 94% found once. Specimen: CD4+ or CD8+ T cells sorted from blood, collected in a trial of the OX40 agonist ivuxolimab. The receptors come from an adult with an advanced solid tumor such as melanoma, head and neck, liver or kidney cancer.

The chain is built from TRBV4-1 and TRBJ2-1; a weak D match, TRBD1 (5 bases). CDR1 and CDR2 (germline): MGHRA, YSYEKL. Trimming shortened V by 3 bases and J by 4 bases, and 13 bases separated the two germline ends. This CDR3 spans 15 amino acids. The CDR3 sequence: CASSHPTTDYNEQFF. The CDR3 bases are TGCGCCAGCAGCCACCCCACGACAGATTACAATGAGCAGTTCTTC.

The chain links TRBV6-1 to TRBJ2-2; TRBD1 aligns across 7 bases. V trimming: 6 bases; J trimming: 4 bases; junction bases outside the gene matches: 5. This CDR3 comprises 14 residues. Germline V CDR1 and CDR2: MNHNS, SASEGT. The CDR3 DNA reads TGTGCCAGCAGAGACAGGGTTGGCACCGGGGAGCTGTTTTTT. Its protein product is CASRDRVGTGELFF.

This chain uses TRBV27 with TRBJ1-5; no definite D call. CDR3 length: 13 amino acids. Germline CDR1 and CDR2: MNHEY and SMNVEV (reference sequence). Trimming shortened V by 2 bases and J by 11 bases, and 13 bases separated the two germline ends. CDR3 residues: CASSLTEVGAQHF. DNA of the CDR3: TGTGCCAGCAGTTTAACGGAAGTTGGGGCCCAGCATTTT.

V and J are TRBV14 and TRBJ1-2, with no clear D. Germline CDR1 is SGHDN and CDR2 is FVKESK. V was cut by 3 bases and J by 4 bases, with 9 bases left in between. The CDR3 length is 13 residues. CDR3 coding DNA: TGTGCCAGCAGCCAGGGCAGTGGCTATGGCTACACCTTC. It encodes CASSQGSGYGYTF.

J is TRBJ1-6 and V is TRBV10-2; the D gene is possibly TRBD1 (6 bases). The CDR3 extends over 15 amino acids. V was trimmed by 5 bases and J by 7 bases, leaving 15 bases between them. Germline V lookup: CDR1 WSHSY, CDR2 SAAADI. CDR3 nucleotides: TGCGCCAGCAGTAACGCCGGACAGCGCAATTCACCCCTCCACTTT. Amino acid sequence: CASSNAGQRNSPLHF.

This chain uses TRBV2 with TRBJ2-3; 7 positions match TRBD2. This CDR3 is built from 15 residues. V shed 4 bases and J 1 base; nucleotides not matched to a gene: 5. Germline CDR1 SNHLY, CDR2 FYNNEI. The CDR3 DNA follows: TGTGCCAGCAGTGGGGCACTAGCGCGCACAGATACGCAGTATTTT. Protein product: CASSGALARTDTQYF. Using reference TRBV2 and TRBJ2-3 for the parts outside the CDR3, the full variable domain is EPEVTQTPSHQVTQMGQEVILRCVPISNHLYFYWYRQILGQKVEFLVSFYNNEISEKSEIFDDQFSVERPDGSNFTLKIRSTKLEDSAMYFCASSGALARTDTQYFGPGTRLTVL.

The CDR3 nucleotides are TGTGCCAGCAGCAAATGGGAGGACAGGGGGCGAGAAAACACCGGGGAGCTGTTTTTT. This sequence encodes CASSKWEDRGRENTGELFF. The V gene is TRBV21-1, the J gene TRBJ2-2; the tabulated D call, TRBD1, remains unverified against the DNA. TRBV21-1 is a listed pseudogene. The CDR3 length is 19 residues.

The table lists this clone with a few counts. The chain joins TRBV14 to TRBJ1-1; the D is unclear. The CDR3 covers 12 residues. Trimming removed 3 bases at V and 6 bases at J, with 8 bases between. Germline values: CDR1 SGHDN, CDR2 FVKESK. CDR3 sequence: CASSQGGAEAFF. CDR3 bases: TGTGCCAGCAGCCAGGGCGGGGCTGAAGCTTTCTTT.

V usage is TRBV29-1 and J usage is TRBJ2-7, with 9 positions matching TRBD1. Germline CDR1 reads SQVTM; CDR2 reads ANQGSEA. The CDR3 has 15 amino acids. V was clipped by 7 bases and J by 2 bases; unmatched bases: 12. Here the CDR3 reads CSAVFRDRATYEQYF. As DNA, the CDR3 is TGCAGCGCCGTTTTCCGGGACAGGGCCACCTACGAGCAGTACTTC.

V usage is TRBV9 and J usage is TRBJ2-1; unclear D gene. Trimming shortened V by 0 bases and J by 8 bases, and 12 bases separated the two germline ends. The CDR3 totals 14 residues. In germline, CDR1 is SGDLS, CDR2 YYNGEE. CDR3 DNA: TGTGCCAGCAGCGTAGGGGGTAGACGCGATGAGCAGTTCTTC. It translates to CASSVGGRRDEQFF.

This chain links TRBV27 with TRBJ1-1; tentative D call: TRBD1 (6 bases). CDR3 length equals 14 residues. Trimming took 5 bases from V and 6 from J, leaving 16 bases between them. Germline CDR1 is MNHEY and CDR2 is SMNVEV (reference sequence). Here the CDR3 DNA reads TGTGCCAGCAGTCCGTCGACAGGCGGAGCTGAAGCTTTCTTT. Translating gives CASSPSTGGAEAFF.

This clone occurred a few times. The chain couples TRBV7-8 to TRBJ1-5; D ambiguous. The V and J ends lost 8 bases and 6 bases respectively, with 11 bases between them. The CDR3 loop spans 12 amino acids. Per the germline V gene, CDR1 is SGHVS and CDR2 is FQNEAQ. The CDR3 loop reads CASAESGQPQHF. In nucleotides, the CDR3 is TGTGCCAGCGCCGAATCGGGTCAGCCCCAGCATTTT.

The chain couples TRBV12-5 to TRBJ2-3, with D perhaps matching TRBD1 or TRBD2 (5 bases each). CDR1 is LGHNT and CDR2 is FRNRAP in the germline V gene. Trimming left V 5 bases short and J 0 bases short, with 12 bases between. The length of the CDR3 is 15 residues. The CDR3 here is CASGNWGRSTDTQYF. The DNA of the CDR3 is TGTGCTAGTGGTAATTGGGGACGGAGCACAGATACGCAGTATTTT.